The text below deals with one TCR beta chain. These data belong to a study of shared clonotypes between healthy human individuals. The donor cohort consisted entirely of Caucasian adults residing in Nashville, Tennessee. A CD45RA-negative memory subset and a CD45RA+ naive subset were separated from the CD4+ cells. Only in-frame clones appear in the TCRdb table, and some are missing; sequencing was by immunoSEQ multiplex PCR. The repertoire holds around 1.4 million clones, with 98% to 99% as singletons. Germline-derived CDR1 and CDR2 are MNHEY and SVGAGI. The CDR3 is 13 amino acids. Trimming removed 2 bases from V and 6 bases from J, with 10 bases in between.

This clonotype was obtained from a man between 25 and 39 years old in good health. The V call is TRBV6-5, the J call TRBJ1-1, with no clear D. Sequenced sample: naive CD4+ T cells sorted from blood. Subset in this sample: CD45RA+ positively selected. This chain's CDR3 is CASSYPGSAEAFF. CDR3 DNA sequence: TGTGCCAGCAGTTACCCGGGATCCGCTGAAGCTTTCTTT.